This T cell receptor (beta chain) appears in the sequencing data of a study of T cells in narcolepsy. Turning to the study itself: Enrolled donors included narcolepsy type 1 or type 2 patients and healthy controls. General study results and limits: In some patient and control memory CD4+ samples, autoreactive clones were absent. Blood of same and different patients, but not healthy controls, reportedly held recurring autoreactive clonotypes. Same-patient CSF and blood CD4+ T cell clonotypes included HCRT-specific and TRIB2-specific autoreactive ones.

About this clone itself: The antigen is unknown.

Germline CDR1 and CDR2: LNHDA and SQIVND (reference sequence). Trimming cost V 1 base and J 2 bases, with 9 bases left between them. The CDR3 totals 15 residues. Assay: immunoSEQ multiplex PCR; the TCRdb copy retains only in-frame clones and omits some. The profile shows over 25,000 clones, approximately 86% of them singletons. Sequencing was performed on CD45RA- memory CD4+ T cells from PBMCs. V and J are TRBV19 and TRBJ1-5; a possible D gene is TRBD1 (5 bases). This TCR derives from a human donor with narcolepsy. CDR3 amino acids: CASSIGGDGNQPQHF. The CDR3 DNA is TGTGCCAGTAGTATAGGAGGGGATGGCAATCAGCCCCAGCATTTT.